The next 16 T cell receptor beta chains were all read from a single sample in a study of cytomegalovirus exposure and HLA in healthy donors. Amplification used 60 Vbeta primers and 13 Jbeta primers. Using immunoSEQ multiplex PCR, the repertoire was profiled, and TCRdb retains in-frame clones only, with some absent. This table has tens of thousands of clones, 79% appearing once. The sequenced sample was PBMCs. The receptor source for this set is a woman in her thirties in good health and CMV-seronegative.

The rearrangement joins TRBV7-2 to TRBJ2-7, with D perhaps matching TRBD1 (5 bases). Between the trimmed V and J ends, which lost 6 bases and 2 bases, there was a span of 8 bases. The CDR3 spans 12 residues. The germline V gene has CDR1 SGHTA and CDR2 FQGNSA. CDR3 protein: CASSRGTYEQYF. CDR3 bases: TGTGCCAGCAGTAGGGGCACCTACGAGCAGTACTTC. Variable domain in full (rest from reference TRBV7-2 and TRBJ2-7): GAGVSQSPSNKVTEKGKDVELRCDPISGHTALYWYRQSLGQGLEFLIYFQGNSAPDKSGLPSDRFSAERTGGSVSTLTIQRTQQEDSAVYLCASSRGTYEQYFGPGTRLTVT.

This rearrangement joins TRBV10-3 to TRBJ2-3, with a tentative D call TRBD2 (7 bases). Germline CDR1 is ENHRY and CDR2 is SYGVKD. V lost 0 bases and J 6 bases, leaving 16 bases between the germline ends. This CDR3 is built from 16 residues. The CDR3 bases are TGTGCCATCAGTGAGTCAACGGGGGGCGAAATTGATACGCAGTATTTT. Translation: CAISESTGGEIDTQYF.

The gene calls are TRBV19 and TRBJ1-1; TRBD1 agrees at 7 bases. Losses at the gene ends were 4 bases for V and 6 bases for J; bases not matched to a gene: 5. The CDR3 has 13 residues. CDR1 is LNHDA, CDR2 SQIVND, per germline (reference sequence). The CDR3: CASSTDRDAEAFF. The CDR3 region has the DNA TGTGCCAGTAGTACCGACAGGGACGCTGAAGCTTTCTTT. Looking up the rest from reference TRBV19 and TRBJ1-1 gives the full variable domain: DGGITQSPKYLFRKEGQNVTLSCEQNLNHDAMYWYRQDPGQGLRLIYYSQIVNDFQKGDIAEGYSVSREKKESFPLTVTSAQKNPTAFYLCASSTDRDAEAFFGQGTRLTVV.

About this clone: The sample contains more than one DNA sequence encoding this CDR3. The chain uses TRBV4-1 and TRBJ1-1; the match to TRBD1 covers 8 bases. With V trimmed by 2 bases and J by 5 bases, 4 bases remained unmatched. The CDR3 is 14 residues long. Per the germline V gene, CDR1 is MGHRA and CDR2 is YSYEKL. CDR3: CASSQTRTGTEAFF. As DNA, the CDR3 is TGCGCCAGCAGCCAAACCCGGACAGGGACTGAAGCTTTCTTT.

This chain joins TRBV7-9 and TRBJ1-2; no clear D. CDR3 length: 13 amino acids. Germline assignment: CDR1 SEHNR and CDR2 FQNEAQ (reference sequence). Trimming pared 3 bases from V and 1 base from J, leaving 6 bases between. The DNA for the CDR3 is TGTGCCAGCAGCTTCCCCCTTAACTATGGCTACACCTTC. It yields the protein CASSFPLNYGYTF.

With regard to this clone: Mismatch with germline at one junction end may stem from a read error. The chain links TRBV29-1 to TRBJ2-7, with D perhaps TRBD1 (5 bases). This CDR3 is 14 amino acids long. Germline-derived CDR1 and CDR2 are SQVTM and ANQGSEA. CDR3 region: CSVQEQETPDEQYF. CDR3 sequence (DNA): TGCAGCGTTCAAGAACAGGAGACGCCCGACGAGCAGTACTTC.

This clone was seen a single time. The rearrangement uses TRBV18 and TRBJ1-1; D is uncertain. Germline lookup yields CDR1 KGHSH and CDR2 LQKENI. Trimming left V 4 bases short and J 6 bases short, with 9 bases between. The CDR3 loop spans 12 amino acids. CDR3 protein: CASSLPGAEAFF. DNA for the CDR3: TGTGCCAGCTCACTCCCCGGGGCTGAAGCTTTCTTT.

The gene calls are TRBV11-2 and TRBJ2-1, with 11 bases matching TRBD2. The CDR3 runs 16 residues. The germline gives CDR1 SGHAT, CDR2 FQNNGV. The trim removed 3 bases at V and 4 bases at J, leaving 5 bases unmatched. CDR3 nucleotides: TGTGCCAGCAGCTTTCTAGCGGGAGGTTCTTACAATGAGCAGTTCTTC. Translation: CASSFLAGGSYNEQFF. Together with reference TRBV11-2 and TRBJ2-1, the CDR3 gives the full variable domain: EAGVAQSPRYKIIEKRQSVAFWCNPISGHATLYWYQQILGQGPKLLIQFQNNGVVDDSQLPKDRFSAERLKGVDSTLKIQPAKLEDSAVYLCASSFLAGGSYNEQFFGPGTRLTVL.

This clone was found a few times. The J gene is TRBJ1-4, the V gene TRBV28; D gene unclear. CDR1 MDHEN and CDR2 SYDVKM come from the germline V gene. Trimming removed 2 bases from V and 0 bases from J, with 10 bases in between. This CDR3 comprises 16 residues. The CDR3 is CASSLKVAATNEKLFF. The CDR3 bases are TGTGCCAGCAGTTTAAAGGTTGCGGCAACTAATGAAAAACTGTTTTTT.

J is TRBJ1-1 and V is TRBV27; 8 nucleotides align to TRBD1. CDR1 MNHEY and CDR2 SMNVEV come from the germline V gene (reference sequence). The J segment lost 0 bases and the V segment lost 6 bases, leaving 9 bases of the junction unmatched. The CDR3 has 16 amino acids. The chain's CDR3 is CASSPAPGGMNTEAFF. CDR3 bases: TGTGCCAGCAGCCCCGCCCCAGGGGGCATGAACACTGAAGCTTTCTTT.

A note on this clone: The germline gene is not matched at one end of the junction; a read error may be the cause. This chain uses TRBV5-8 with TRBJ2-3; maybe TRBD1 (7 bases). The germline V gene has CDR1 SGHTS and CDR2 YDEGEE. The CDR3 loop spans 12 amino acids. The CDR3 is CASRLEGAREDF. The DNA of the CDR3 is TGTGCCAGCAGATTGGAGGGGGCCAGAGAGGATTTT.

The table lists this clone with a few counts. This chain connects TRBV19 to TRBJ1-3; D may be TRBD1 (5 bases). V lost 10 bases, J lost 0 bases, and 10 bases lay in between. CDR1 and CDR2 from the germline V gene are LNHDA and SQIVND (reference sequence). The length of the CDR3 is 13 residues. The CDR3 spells CATRQSSGNTIYF. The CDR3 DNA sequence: TGTGCCACAAGACAGAGCTCTGGAAACACCATATATTTT.

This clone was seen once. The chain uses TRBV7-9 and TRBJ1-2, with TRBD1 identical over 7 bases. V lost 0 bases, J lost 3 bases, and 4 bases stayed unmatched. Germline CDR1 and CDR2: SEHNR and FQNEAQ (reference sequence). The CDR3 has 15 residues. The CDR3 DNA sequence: TGTGCCAGCAGCTTAGCGACAGGGCTCGACTATGGCTACACCTTC. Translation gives CASSLATGLDYGYTF.

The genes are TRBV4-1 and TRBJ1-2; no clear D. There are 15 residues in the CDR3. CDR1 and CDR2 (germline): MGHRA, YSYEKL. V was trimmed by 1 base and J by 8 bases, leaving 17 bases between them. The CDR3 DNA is TGCGCCAGCAGCCAAGTAACGCCAGGCTATCAAGGCTACACCTTC. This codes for CASSQVTPGYQGYTF.

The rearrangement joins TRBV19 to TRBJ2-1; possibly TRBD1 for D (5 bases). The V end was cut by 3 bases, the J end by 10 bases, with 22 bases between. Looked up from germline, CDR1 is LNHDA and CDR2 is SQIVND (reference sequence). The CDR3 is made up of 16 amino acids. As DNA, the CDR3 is TGTGCCAGTAGTATTCCAGGGCCTTCAACGCTCGGGGAGCAGTTCTTC. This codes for CASSIPGPSTLGEQFF.

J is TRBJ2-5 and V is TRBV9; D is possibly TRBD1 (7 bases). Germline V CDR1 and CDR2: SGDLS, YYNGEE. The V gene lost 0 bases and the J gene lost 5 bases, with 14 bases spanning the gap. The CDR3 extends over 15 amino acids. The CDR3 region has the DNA TGTGCCAGCAGCGTAGAGGAGGGGGCAGGGGAGACCCAGTACTTC. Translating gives CASSVEEGAGETQYF.